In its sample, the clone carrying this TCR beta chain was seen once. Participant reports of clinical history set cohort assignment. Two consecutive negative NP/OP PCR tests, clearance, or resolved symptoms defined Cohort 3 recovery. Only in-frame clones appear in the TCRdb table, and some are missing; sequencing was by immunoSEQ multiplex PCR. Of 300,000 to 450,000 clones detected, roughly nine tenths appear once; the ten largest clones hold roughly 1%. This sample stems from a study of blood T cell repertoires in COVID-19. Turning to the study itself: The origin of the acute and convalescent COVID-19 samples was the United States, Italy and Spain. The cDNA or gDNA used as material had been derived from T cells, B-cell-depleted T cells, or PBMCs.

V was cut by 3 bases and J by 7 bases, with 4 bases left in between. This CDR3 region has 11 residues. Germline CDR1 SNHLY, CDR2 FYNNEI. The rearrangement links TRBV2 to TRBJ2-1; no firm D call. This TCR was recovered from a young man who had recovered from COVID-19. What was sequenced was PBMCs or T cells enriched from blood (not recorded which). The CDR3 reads CASSDRNEQFF. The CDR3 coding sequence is TGTGCCAGCAGTGACAGAAATGAGCAGTTCTTC.